Sequencing of this TCR beta chain was carried out in a study of vaccination and CD4 T cells after COVID-19. On the study more broadly: SARS-CoV-2, HCoV-NL63, HCoV-OC43 and HCoV-229E supplied the overlapping spike peptides used to stimulate cells. Notes on the study in general: Within convalescent individuals, 304 out of 307 vaccine-specific clones proved to be spike mono-reactive.

CDR1 SNHLY and CDR2 FYNNEI come from the germline V gene. The CDR3 sequence is 14 residues long. Trimming took off 6 bases at V and 2 bases at J, with 12 bases between the two ends. Treatment defined: roughly 10-day PBMC culture with coronavirus spike peptide pools or control peptides (ViraFEST assay). There are a few counts of this clonotype. Its antigen is not known. At the Johns Hopkins FTIC core, DNA taken from cultured CD4+ T cells was sequenced by way of the Oncomine TCR Beta short-read assay. Genomic DNA was drawn out of CD4+ T cells grown in culture. TCRdb analysed the PCR reads with MiXCR anew, one entry per CDR3 protein. Among 13,000 or so distinct CDR3 sequences listed, about 45% were seen once.

This chain links TRBV2 with TRBJ2-3; D call uncertain. Material for sequencing was CD4+ T cells from blood, cultured in vitro. This receptor was identified in a human donor who had recovered from COVID-19. The CDR3 nucleotides are TGTGCCAGCAGGGGTGGTAGGAACACAGATACGCAGTATTTT. Its translation: CASRGGRNTDTQYF.